These 5 T cell receptor beta chains share one sample of origin, sequenced in a study of shared clonotypes between healthy human individuals. Assay: immunoSEQ multiplex PCR; the TCRdb copy retains only in-frame clones and omits some. Here the sample spans about 2.4 million clones, over 85% being singletons. The sequencing sample was made of naive CD4+ T cells from PBMCs. The sample's subset: CD45RA+ positively selected. These receptors originate from a man aged 18 to 35 in good health. Some clones in this sample may be carry-over from other donors' samples.

The rearrangement joins TRBV19 to TRBJ2-2; D gene uncertain. Trimming pared 6 bases from V and 11 bases from J, leaving 7 bases between. The germline gives CDR1 LNHDA, CDR2 SQIVND (reference sequence). This CDR3 has 10 amino acids. CDR3 residues: CASRPNELFF. The CDR3, as DNA: TGTGCCAGTAGGCCGAATGAGCTGTTTTTT.

The rearrangement uses TRBV2 and TRBJ2-5; TRBD1 matches 9 bases. The CDR3 has 15 amino acids. CDR1 and CDR2 from the germline V gene are SNHLY and FYNNEI. V was pared by 1 base and J by 5 bases, with 5 bases of the junction left unmatched. The CDR3 DNA reads as TGTGCCAGCAGTGAAGGAGGACAGGGGTGGGAGACCCAGTACTTC. It encodes CASSEGGQGWETQYF.

The V and J genes are TRBV6-5 and TRBJ2-5; possibly TRBD1 for D (5 bases). Germline CDR1 is MNHEY and CDR2 is SVGAGI. This CDR3 spans 15 amino acids. The V and J ends lost 0 bases and 1 base respectively, with 9 bases between them. In DNA, the CDR3 is TGTGCCAGCAGTTACTCGGGAAGGGGCCAAGAGACCCAGTACTTC. This encodes CASSYSGRGQETQYF.

This chain uses TRBV27 with TRBJ2-7; D not resolved. CDR3 length equals 13 residues. CDR1 MNHEY and CDR2 SMNVEV come from the germline V gene (reference sequence). Trimming took off 4 bases at V and 2 bases at J, with 9 bases between the two ends. In DNA form, the CDR3 reads TGTGCCAGCAGTTCTGGCAGAACCTACGAGCAGTACTTC. Protein sequence: CASSSGRTYEQYF.

This clone was recorded only once. The sample contains more than one DNA sequence encoding this CDR3. CDR3 sequence: CSARVNEQFF. The CDR3 DNA is TGCAGTGCTAGGGTGAATGAGCAGTTCTTC. The rearrangement joins TRBV20-1 to TRBJ2-1; D remains ambiguous. V was pared by 3 bases and J by 7 bases, with 4 bases between. The CDR3 extends over 10 amino acids. The germline gives CDR1 DFQATT, CDR2 SNEGSKA (reference sequence).